The 10 T cell receptor beta chains reported below all come from one sample, sequenced in a study of blood T cell repertoires in COVID-19. Repertoires were generated with immunoSEQ multiplex PCR, while TCRdb's copy carries only in-frame clones and drops some. The sample contains approximately 190,000 clones, just under 85% of which appear only once. Sequenced material: peripheral blood. Receptors originate from a woman between 70 and 85 years old with active or convalescent COVID-19.

Here the CDR3 DNA reads TGTGCCAGCAGCCGCGTCGAAACTGGGGCCAACGTCCTGACTTTC. It is translated as CASSRVETGANVLTF. V gene TRBV2 combines with J gene TRBJ2-6; D gene unclear. CDR1 and CDR2 from the germline V gene are SNHLY and FYNNEI. The CDR3 totals 15 residues. The V and J ends lost 6 bases and 2 bases respectively, with 11 bases between them. Full variable domain (rest looked up from reference TRBV2 and TRBJ2-6): EPEVTQTPSHQVTQMGQEVILRCVPISNHLYFYWYRQILGQKVEFLVSFYNNEISEKSEIFDDQFSVERPDGSNFTLKIRSTKLEDSAMYFCASSRVETGANVLTFGAGSRLTVL.

The chain links TRBV6-6 to TRBJ2-6; TRBD1 agrees at 12 bases. The junction had 12 bases not matched to a gene; V was cut back by 6 bases and J by 0 bases. Germline V gene lookup returns CDR1 MNHNY and CDR2 SVGAGI (reference sequence). The CDR3 is 20 residues long. CDR3 DNA sequence: TGTGCCAGCAGCCAAGGGGGACAGGGGGCGTTTCGCTCTGGGGCCAACGTCCTGACTTTC. It specifies CASSQGGQGAFRSGANVLTF.

The rearrangement uses TRBV25-1 and TRBJ1-2; tentative D call: TRBD1 (6 bases). Germline V gene lookup returns CDR1 MGHDK and CDR2 SYGVNS. The CDR3 sequence is 14 residues long. Trimming left V 5 bases short and J 0 bases short, with 10 bases between. The CDR3 nucleotides read TGTGCCAGCAGTACAGGGACCCCTAACTATGGCTACACCTTC. As protein: CASSTGTPNYGYTF.

This chain connects TRBV7-6 to TRBJ2-1, with a weak D call TRBD2 (6 bases). The CDR3 runs to 15 residues. Germline assignment: CDR1 SGHVS and CDR2 FNYEAQ. The germline V and J ends were trimmed by 4 bases and 3 bases, with 13 bases remaining between them. The CDR3 region is CASSSTRKGYNEQFF. The CDR3 DNA reads as TGTGCCAGCAGCTCGACTAGGAAGGGCTACAATGAGCAGTTCTTC.

V is TRBV18 and J is TRBJ1-1; D perhaps matches TRBD1 (6 bases). The germline V and J ends were trimmed by 6 bases and 3 bases, with 11 bases remaining between them. Germline V gene lookup returns CDR1 KGHSH and CDR2 LQKENI. The CDR3 is made up of 13 amino acids. DNA for the CDR3: TGTGCCAGCTCTAATAAGGGGGACACTGAAGCTTTCTTT. Its protein product is CASSNKGDTEAFF.

The rearrangement uses TRBV29-1 and TRBJ2-7, with 8 bases matching TRBD1. The CDR3 covers 14 residues. Germline V gene sequence: CDR1 SQVTM, CDR2 ANQGSEA. V dropped 7 bases and J dropped 4; count of bases not matched to a gene: 12. The chain's CDR3 is CSAKPGGPPYEQYF. In nucleotides, the CDR3 is TGCAGCGCCAAACCAGGGGGCCCCCCGTACGAGCAGTACTTC.

Only one count was recorded for this clone. The rearrangement uses TRBV18 and TRBJ2-7; 7 bases are shared with TRBD2. Germline values: CDR1 KGHSH, CDR2 LQKENI. V was clipped by 5 bases and J by 6 bases; unmatched bases: 10. CDR3 size: 14 residues. CDR3 sequence: CASSAGRGEREQYF. The CDR3 DNA follows: TGTGCCAGCTCAGCGGGACGGGGGGAACGCGAGCAGTACTTC.

V usage is TRBV28 and J usage is TRBJ2-6; a possible D gene is TRBD2 (7 bases). V gave up 5 bases and J gave up 3 bases, with 17 bases separating them. From germline, CDR1 is MDHEN and CDR2 SYDVKM. The CDR3 extends over 17 amino acids. Written as DNA, the CDR3 is TGTGCCAGCAGTCCCCTCCGGGGGGCGCATGGGGCCAACGTCCTGACTTTC. This translates into CASSPLRGAHGANVLTF.

The CDR3 bases are TGTGCCAGCTCACCATCGGGACAGGGAGGGTACGAGCAGTACTTC. Encoded protein: CASSPSGQGGYEQYF. V gene TRBV18 combines with J gene TRBJ2-7; 9 nucleotides align to TRBD1. The germline V gene encodes CDR1 KGHSH and CDR2 LQKENI. The CDR3 consists of 15 residues. J gave up 4 bases and V 2 bases, and 6 bases lay outside the gene matches.

The chain carries TRBV13 and TRBJ2-7; maybe TRBD1 (5 bases). The V end lost 2 bases, the J end lost 1 base, and 6 bases lay between the germline ends. Germline V lookup: CDR1 PRHDT, CDR2 FYEKMQ (reference sequence). This CDR3 is 13 amino acids long. CDR3 amino acids: CASSLRGSYEQYF. The CDR3 DNA reads as TGTGCCAGCAGCTTAAGGGGATCCTACGAGCAGTACTTC. Using reference TRBV13 and TRBJ2-7 for the parts outside the CDR3, the full variable domain is AAGVIQSPRHLIKEKRETATLKCYPIPRHDTVYWYQQGPGQDPQFLISFYEKMQSDKGSIPDRFSAQQFSDYHSELNMSSLELGDSALYFCASSLRGSYEQYFGPGTRLTVT.